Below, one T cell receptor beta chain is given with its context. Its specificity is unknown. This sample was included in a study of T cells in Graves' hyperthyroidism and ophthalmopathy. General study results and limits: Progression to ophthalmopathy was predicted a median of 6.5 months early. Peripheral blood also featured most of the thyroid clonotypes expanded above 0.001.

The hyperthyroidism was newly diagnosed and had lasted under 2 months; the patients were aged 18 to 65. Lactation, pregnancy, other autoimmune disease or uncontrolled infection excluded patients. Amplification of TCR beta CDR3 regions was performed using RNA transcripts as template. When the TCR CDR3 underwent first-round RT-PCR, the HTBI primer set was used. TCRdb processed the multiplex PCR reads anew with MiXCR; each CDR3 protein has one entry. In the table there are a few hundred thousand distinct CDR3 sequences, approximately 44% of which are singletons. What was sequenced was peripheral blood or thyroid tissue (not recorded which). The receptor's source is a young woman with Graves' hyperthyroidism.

The CDR3 nucleotides read TGTGCCAGCAGAGGGACCCGGGGCGGCACAGATACGCAGTATTTT. Translated, it gives CASRGTRGGTDTQYF. This chain links TRBV2 with TRBJ2-3; either TRBD1 or TRBD2 may supply D (5 bases each). Germline V gives CDR1 SNHLY, CDR2 FYNNEI. The CDR3 spans 15 residues. V lost 6 bases and J 1 base, leaving 14 bases between the germline ends.